A single sample gave rise to the 18 T cell receptor beta chains below, sequenced in a study of cytomegalovirus exposure and HLA in healthy donors. Use of 60 Vbeta and 13 Jbeta primers characterized the PCR. Sequencing used immunoSEQ multiplex PCR; TCRdb keeps in-frame clones, though not all of them. The sample shows 70,000 to 95,000 clones, around 75% of them seen only once. The sequencing input was PBMCs. The origin of the receptors is a woman in her thirties or forties in good health and CMV-seropositive.

The V gene is TRBV28, the J gene TRBJ2-7, with a tentative D call TRBD2 (7 bases). This CDR3 is 15 amino acids long. CDR1 is MDHEN, CDR2 SYDVKM, per germline. V dropped 3 bases and J dropped 9 bases, with 21 bases sitting between them. The CDR3 is CASSLNREGYERQYF. The CDR3 coding sequence is TGTGCCAGCAGTTTGAACAGGGAGGGATACGAGCGGCAGTACTTC.

The chain recombines TRBV7-8 with TRBJ1-1, with 8 nucleotides matching TRBD1. V lost 5 bases and J lost 7; bases outside the gene matches: 12. Per the germline V gene, CDR1 is SGHVS and CDR2 is FQNEAQ. This CDR3 spans 15 amino acids. For the CDR3, the DNA is TGTGCCAGCAGCACAACCCTGACAGGGGCGAATGAAGCTTTCTTT. Translating gives CASSTTLTGANEAFF.

This clone was recorded once. The V call is TRBV6-6, the J call TRBJ1-2, with a tentative D call TRBD1 (5 bases). This CDR3 is built from 14 residues. Trimming removed 9 bases at V and 9 bases at J, with 23 bases between. Germline CDR1 MNHNY, CDR2 SVGAGI (reference sequence). This CDR3 reads CASGEGAGQRSYTF. The CDR3 DNA follows: TGTGCCAGTGGCGAAGGGGCAGGCCAACGAAGCTACACCTTC.

This chain links TRBV5-1 with TRBJ2-5; no clear D gene. The V gene's germline CDR1 is SGHRS and CDR2 YFSETQ. V was pared by 0 bases and J by 5 bases, with 14 bases between. The CDR3 covers 15 residues. The CDR3: CASSLDPFSVETQYF. In DNA form, the CDR3 reads TGCGCCAGCAGCTTGGATCCCTTTTCGGTTGAGACCCAGTACTTC.

The CDR3 DNA is TGTGCCAGCTCACCACAACCTACCGGGACTAGCGGGAGGCGAGAGACCCAGTACTTC. Amino acid sequence: CASSPQPTGTSGRRETQYF. The J gene is TRBJ2-5, the V gene TRBV18, with TRBD2 matching over 15 bases. CDR1 KGHSH and CDR2 LQKENI come from the germline V gene. The CDR3 loop spans 19 amino acids. The V and J ends lost 1 base and 4 bases, in that order; junction bases with no gene match: 10.

The V gene is TRBV18, the J gene TRBJ1-2; TRBD1 aligns across 7 bases. Per the germline V gene, CDR1 is KGHSH and CDR2 is LQKENI. CDR3 length: 17 residues. Trimming cost V 1 base and J 8 bases; bases outside gene matches: 16. The CDR3 region has the DNA TGTGCCAGCTCACCACGGCTTACAGGGGTAGAGACGTTCGGCTACACCTTC. Translating gives CASSPRLTGVETFGYTF.

This chain links TRBV6-5 with TRBJ1-1; D remains ambiguous. Trimming took 0 bases from V and 0 from J, leaving 11 bases between them. Germline V gene sequence: CDR1 MNHEY, CDR2 SVGAGI. The CDR3 runs 16 residues. For the CDR3, the DNA is TGTGCCAGCAGTTACTCCCAACAGAGCATGAACACTGAAGCTTTCTTT. It yields the protein CASSYSQQSMNTEAFF.

The table lists this clone with a few counts. The chain is built from TRBV6-5 and TRBJ1-5, with D possibly matching TRBD1 (5 bases). This CDR3 is 12 amino acids long. Germline assignment: CDR1 MNHEY and CDR2 SVGAGI. V lost 5 bases and J 6 bases, leaving 8 bases between the germline ends. CDR3 coding DNA: TGTGCCAGCAGTAGGGGCGGTCAGCCCCAGCATTTT. As protein: CASSRGGQPQHF.

This chain joins TRBV4-2 and TRBJ2-3, with D possibly matching TRBD2 (5 bases). In germline, CDR1 is LGHNA, CDR2 YNFKEQ. V shed 1 base and J shed 0 bases, with 14 bases lying between them. The CDR3 spans 17 residues. CDR3: CASSQGSRGISTDTQYF. CDR3 nucleotides: TGTGCCAGCAGCCAAGGATCGCGAGGGATAAGCACAGATACGCAGTATTTT.

V gene TRBV9 combines with J gene TRBJ2-5; D is unclear. Germline loops: CDR1 SGDLS, CDR2 YYNGEE. The germline V and J ends were trimmed by 0 bases and 0 bases, with 12 bases remaining between them. The length of the CDR3 is 16 residues. CDR3 region: CASSVDPERYQETQYF. The CDR3 DNA reads TGTGCCAGCAGCGTAGACCCAGAGCGATACCAAGAGACCCAGTACTTC.

By frequency in the sample, this clone is medium-sized (0.01 to 0.1%). V is TRBV7-9 and J is TRBJ2-1; D is ambiguous. Trimming cost V 5 bases and J 12 bases, with 17 bases left between them. The germline gives CDR1 SEHNR, CDR2 FQNEAQ (reference sequence). This CDR3 is 13 amino acids long. CDR3 DNA: TGTGCCAGCAGCCACGGAAGAGTGGGCGCGCAGTTCTTC. Protein product: CASSHGRVGAQFF.

This clone turned up a few times. The chain is built from TRBV9 and TRBJ2-7, with 12 bases that match TRBD1. V shed 8 bases and J 5 bases; nucleotides not matched to a gene: 8. The CDR3 is made up of 14 amino acids. Germline V CDR1 and CDR2: SGDLS, YYNGEE. The CDR3 sequence: CASSRGQGANEQYF. Written as DNA, the CDR3 is TGTGCCAGTAGCAGGGGACAGGGGGCTAACGAGCAGTACTTC.

This chain uses TRBV10-2 with TRBJ1-5; D gene unclear. The CDR3 spans 13 residues. Between the trimmed V and J ends, which lost 3 bases and 7 bases, there was a span of 10 bases. Germline V lookup: CDR1 WSHSY, CDR2 SAAADI. CDR3 sequence reads: CASSDTVTQPQHF. The CDR3 DNA is TGCGCCAGCAGTGATACAGTGACACAGCCCCAGCATTTT.

The CDR3 protein is CASSPSGSFQGADTF. Here the CDR3 DNA reads TGTGCCAGCTCACCCTCCGGGAGCTTCCAAGGAGCGGACACCTTC. This chain links TRBV18 with TRBJ1-2; D call uncertain. Trimming cost V 3 bases and J 12 bases, with 23 bases left between them. CDR1 KGHSH and CDR2 LQKENI come from the germline V gene. The CDR3 consists of 15 residues.

This chain connects TRBV7-6 to TRBJ2-1, with 11 bases lining up with TRBD2. The CDR3 is 15 amino acids. The V and J ends lost 5 bases and 4 bases, in that order; junction bases with no gene match: 4. The germline CDR1 and CDR2 sequences are SGHVS and FNYEAQ. Here the CDR3 reads CASSRRLAGYNEQFF. CDR3 DNA: TGTGCCAGCAGCAGACGACTAGCGGGGTACAATGAGCAGTTCTTC.

The chain couples TRBV18 to TRBJ1-5; TRBD1 matches 10 bases. This CDR3 has 13 amino acids. V trimming: 5 bases; J trimming: 11 bases; junction bases outside the gene matches: 6. CDR1 and CDR2 from the germline V gene are KGHSH and LQKENI. The DNA for the CDR3 is TGTGCCAGCTCATCCCAGGACAGGGGGTCCCAGCATTTT. It translates to CASSSQDRGSQHF. The variable domain in full, completed from reference TRBV18 and TRBJ1-5, reads NAGVMQNPRHLVRRRGQEARLRCSPMKGHSHVYWYRQLPEEGLKFMVYLQKENIIDESGMPKERFSAEFPKEGPSILRIQQVVRGDSAAYFCASSSQDRGSQHFGDGTRLSIL.

The J gene is TRBJ1-2, the V gene TRBV14; 7 positions agree with TRBD1. Germline CDR1 SGHDN, CDR2 FVKESK. The CDR3 extends over 15 amino acids. Unmatched junction bases numbered 6, after V lost 2 bases and J lost 3 bases. The CDR3, as DNA: TGTGCCAGCAGCCAAACGACAGGGTGGGACTATGGCTACACCTTC. Translation gives CASSQTTGWDYGYTF.

The gene calls are TRBV7-3 and TRBJ2-6; D might be TRBD1 (6 bases). V shed 5 bases and J shed 0 bases, with 14 bases lying between them. The V gene's germline CDR1 is SGHTA and CDR2 FQGTGA. This CDR3 contains 17 residues. The CDR3 bases are TGTGCCAGCAGCGCCAAGGGGGTCACCTCTGGGGCCAACGTCCTGACTTTC. It codes for CASSAKGVTSGANVLTF.